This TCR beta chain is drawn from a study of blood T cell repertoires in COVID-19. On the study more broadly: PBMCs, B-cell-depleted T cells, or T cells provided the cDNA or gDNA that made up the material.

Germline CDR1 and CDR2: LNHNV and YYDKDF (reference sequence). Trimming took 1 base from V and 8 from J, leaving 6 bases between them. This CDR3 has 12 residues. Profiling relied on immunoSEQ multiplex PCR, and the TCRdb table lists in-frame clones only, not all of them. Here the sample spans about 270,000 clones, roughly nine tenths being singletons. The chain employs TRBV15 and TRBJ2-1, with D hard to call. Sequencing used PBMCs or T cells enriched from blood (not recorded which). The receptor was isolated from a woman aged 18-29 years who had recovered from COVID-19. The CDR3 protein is CATSRASDEQFF. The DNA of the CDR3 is TGTGCCACCAGCAGAGCTTCTGATGAGCAGTTCTTC.